The next 9 T cell receptor beta chains were all read from a single sample in a study of cytomegalovirus exposure and HLA in healthy donors. Primers included in the PCR were 60 Vbeta and 13 Jbeta primers. Profiled with immunoSEQ multiplex PCR; TCRdb holds only in-frame clones, not every one. Of 130,000 or so clones detected, around 77% appear once; the ten largest clones hold roughly 5.2%. The sample consisted of PBMCs. These receptors all come from a man between 18 and 29 years old in good health and CMV-seropositive.

As concerns this clone: Different DNA sequences within this sample yield the same CDR3. The rearrangement links TRBV6-5 to TRBJ2-2, with a possible D match to TRBD1 (5 bases). This CDR3 has 15 residues. Germline CDR1 reads MNHEY; CDR2 reads SVGAGI. The ends were cut back, 0 bases at V and 8 bases at J, with 13 bases in the middle. CDR3 DNA: TGTGCCAGCAGTTACTCGATAGTCAGGGCTGGGGAGCTGTTTTTT. Translating gives CASSYSIVRAGELFF.

Only a few counts were recorded for this clone. The genes are TRBV9 and TRBJ2-2, with 11 bases that match TRBD1. This CDR3 region has 15 residues. Germline V gene sequence: CDR1 SGDLS, CDR2 YYNGEE. Trimming cost V 5 bases and J 5 bases; bases outside gene matches: 5. CDR3 sequence reads: CASSAGTGGTGELFF. CDR3 nucleotides: TGTGCCAGCAGTGCCGGGACAGGGGGTACCGGGGAGCTGTTTTTT.

This clone was found a few times. V usage is TRBV19 and J usage is TRBJ2-2, with D perhaps TRBD1 (5 bases). The germline CDR1 and CDR2 sequences are LNHDA and SQIVND (reference sequence). CDR3 length equals 16 residues. V was shortened by 9 bases and J by 3 bases, with 20 bases between the two germline ends. CDR3 protein: CASQAFAGYDTGELFF. The CDR3 DNA is TGTGCCAGCCAGGCGTTCGCAGGGTATGACACCGGGGAGCTGTTTTTT. The full variable domain, its missing parts supplied by reference TRBV19 and TRBJ2-2, is DGGITQSPKYLFRKEGQNVTLSCEQNLNHDAMYWYRQDPGQGLRLIYYSQIVNDFQKGDIAEGYSVSREKKESFPLTVTSAQKNPTAFYLCASQAFAGYDTGELFFGEGSRLTVL.

This sequence joins TRBV5-4 and TRBJ2-7; tentative D call: TRBD1 (5 bases). Germline V gives CDR1 SGHNT, CDR2 YYREEE (reference sequence). This CDR3 is built from 16 residues. V lost 4 bases, J lost 0 bases, and 17 bases lay in between. The CDR3 protein is CASSRNTDRSSYEQYF. CDR3 nucleotides: TGTGCCAGCAGCCGGAATACAGACAGAAGCTCCTACGAGCAGTACTTC.

The V gene is TRBV5-1, the J gene TRBJ2-6, with D possibly matching TRBD1 (6 bases). Trimming removed 0 bases at V and 1 base at J, with 14 bases between. Germline V gene sequence: CDR1 SGHRS, CDR2 YFSETQ. This CDR3 is built from 18 residues. The CDR3 spells CASSLEGGTVSGANVLTF. CDR3 nucleotide sequence: TGCGCCAGCAGCTTGGAAGGGGGAACGGTTTCTGGGGCCAACGTCCTGACTTTC.

The genes are TRBV7-2 and TRBJ1-3, with unresolved D. Germline CDR1 reads SGHTA; CDR2 reads FQGNSA. The V and J ends lost 2 bases and 0 bases respectively, with 11 bases between them. The CDR3 covers 16 residues. CDR3 DNA sequence: TGTGCCAGCAGCTTACGTCGGGTTAGCTCTGGAAACACCATATATTTT. Encoded protein: CASSLRRVSSGNTIYF. Together with reference TRBV7-2 and TRBJ1-3, the CDR3 gives the full variable domain: GAGVSQSPSNKVTEKGKDVELRCDPISGHTALYWYRQSLGQGLEFLIYFQGNSAPDKSGLPSDRFSAERTGGSVSTLTIQRTQQEDSAVYLCASSLRRVSSGNTIYFGEGSWLTVV.

The rearrangement joins TRBV11-3 to TRBJ2-1, with TRBD2 matching 11 bases. The CDR3 spans 14 residues. Germline V gene data show CDR1 as SGHNT and CDR2 as YENEEA. V gave up 1 base and J gave up 9 bases; unmatched junction bases: 2. CDR3 region: CASSLGLAGSEQFF. The CDR3 DNA reads TGTGCCAGCAGCTTAGGACTAGCGGGGAGTGAGCAGTTCTTC.

The genes are TRBV7-9 and TRBJ2-7; TRBD2 aligns across 9 bases. Germline V gene sequence: CDR1 SEHNR, CDR2 FQNEAQ (reference sequence). The CDR3 covers 16 residues. V shed 3 bases, J shed 2 bases, and the junction held 8 bases outside the gene matches. The CDR3 sequence: CASSFIGTSRPYEQYF. In DNA, the CDR3 is TGTGCCAGCAGCTTTATAGGGACTAGCAGACCCTACGAGCAGTACTTC.

V and J are TRBV11-3 and TRBJ2-2; TRBD1 is a possible D gene (5 bases). CDR1 and CDR2 from the germline V gene are SGHNT and YENEEA. With 6 bases removed from V and 5 bases from J, the gap between germline ends came to 13 bases. This CDR3 has 14 residues. CDR3 DNA sequence: TGTGCCAGCAGAGAGGACACCTTTACCGGGGAGCTGTTTTTT. The encoded protein is CASREDTFTGELFF.